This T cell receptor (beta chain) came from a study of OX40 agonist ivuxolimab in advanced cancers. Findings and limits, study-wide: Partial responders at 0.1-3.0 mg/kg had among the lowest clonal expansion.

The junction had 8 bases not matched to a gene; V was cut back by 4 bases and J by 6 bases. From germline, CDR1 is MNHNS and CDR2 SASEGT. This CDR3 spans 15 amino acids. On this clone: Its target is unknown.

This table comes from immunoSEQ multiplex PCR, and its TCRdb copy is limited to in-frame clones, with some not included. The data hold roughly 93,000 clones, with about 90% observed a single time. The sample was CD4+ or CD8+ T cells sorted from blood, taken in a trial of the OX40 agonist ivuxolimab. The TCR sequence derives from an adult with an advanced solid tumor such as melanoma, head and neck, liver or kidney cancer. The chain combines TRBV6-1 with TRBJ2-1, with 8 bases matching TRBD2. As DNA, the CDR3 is TGTGCCAGCAGTGGAGGGACTAGTAGTGGCAATGAGCAGTTCTTC. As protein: CASSGGTSSGNEQFF.